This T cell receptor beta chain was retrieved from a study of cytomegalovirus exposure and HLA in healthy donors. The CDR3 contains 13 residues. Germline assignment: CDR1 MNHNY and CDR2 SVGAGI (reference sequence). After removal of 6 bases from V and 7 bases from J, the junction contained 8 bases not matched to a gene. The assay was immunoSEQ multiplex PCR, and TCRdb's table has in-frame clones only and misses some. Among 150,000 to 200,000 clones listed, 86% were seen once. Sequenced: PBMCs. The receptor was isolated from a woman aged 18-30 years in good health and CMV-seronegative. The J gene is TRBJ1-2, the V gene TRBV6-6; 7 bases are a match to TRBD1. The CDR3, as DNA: TGTGCCAGCAGCACCGACAGGGACATTGGCTACACCTTC. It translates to CASSTDRDIGYTF.